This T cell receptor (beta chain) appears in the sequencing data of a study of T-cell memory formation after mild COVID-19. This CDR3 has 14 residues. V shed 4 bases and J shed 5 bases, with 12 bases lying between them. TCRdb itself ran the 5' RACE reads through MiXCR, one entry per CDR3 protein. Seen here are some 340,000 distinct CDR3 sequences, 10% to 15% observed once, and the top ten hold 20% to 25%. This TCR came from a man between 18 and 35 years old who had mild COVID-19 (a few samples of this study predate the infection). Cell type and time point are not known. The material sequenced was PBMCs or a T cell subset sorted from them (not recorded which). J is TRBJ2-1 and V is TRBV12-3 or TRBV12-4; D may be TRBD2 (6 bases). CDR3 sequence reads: CASSSQDYHNEQFF. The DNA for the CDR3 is TGTGCCAGCAGTTCCCAGGACTACCACAATGAGCAGTTCTTC.